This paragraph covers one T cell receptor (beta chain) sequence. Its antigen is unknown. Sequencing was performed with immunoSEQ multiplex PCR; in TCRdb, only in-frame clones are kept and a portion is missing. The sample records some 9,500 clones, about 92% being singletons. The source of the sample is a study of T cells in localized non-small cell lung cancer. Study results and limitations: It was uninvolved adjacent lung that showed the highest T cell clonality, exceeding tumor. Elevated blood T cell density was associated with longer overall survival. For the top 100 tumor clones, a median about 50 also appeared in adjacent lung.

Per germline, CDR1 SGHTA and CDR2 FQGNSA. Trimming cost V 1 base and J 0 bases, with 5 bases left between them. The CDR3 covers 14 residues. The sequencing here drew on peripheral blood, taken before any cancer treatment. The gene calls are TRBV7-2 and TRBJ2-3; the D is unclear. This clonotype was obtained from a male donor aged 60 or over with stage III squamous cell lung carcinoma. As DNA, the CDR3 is TGTGCCAGCAGCTTAGTAGGGAGCACAGATACGCAGTATTTT. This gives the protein CASSLVGSTDTQYF.